A single sample is the source of the 14 T cell receptor beta chains below, sequenced in a study of shared clonotypes between healthy human individuals. Generated by immunoSEQ multiplex PCR, the TCRdb table keeps only in-frame clones and is missing some. This table has roughly 1 million clones, roughly 80% appearing once. The sample taken for sequencing was memory CD4+ T cells sorted from blood. Subset indicated: CD45RA-negative fraction. The origin of the receptors is a man aged 18 to 35 in good health.

V and J are TRBV19 and TRBJ2-3; 10 positions match TRBD2. Losses at the gene ends were 4 bases for V and 2 bases for J; bases not matched to a gene: 9. Germline CDR1 reads LNHDA; CDR2 reads SQIVND (reference sequence). This CDR3 spans 17 amino acids. The CDR3 DNA reads TGTGCCAGTAGTAGTCCTTCTAGCGGGGGAAACACAGATACGCAGTATTTT. Amino acid sequence: CASSSPSSGGNTDTQYF.

The rearrangement joins TRBV11-2 to TRBJ2-1, with D hard to call. Looked up from germline, CDR1 is SGHAT and CDR2 is FQNNGV. This CDR3 is built from 14 residues. The V end lost 4 bases, the J end lost 6 bases, and 13 bases lay between the germline ends. CDR3 in amino acids: CASSSETASNEQFF. The CDR3 region has the DNA TGTGCCAGCAGCTCTGAGACTGCCTCCAATGAGCAGTTCTTC.

The chain has TRBV10-1 and TRBJ2-7; 8 nucleotides agree with TRBD2. The CDR3 is made up of 13 amino acids. From germline, CDR1 is WNHNN and CDR2 SYGVQD (reference sequence). The J segment lost 1 base and the V segment lost 5 bases, leaving 1 base of the junction unmatched. The CDR3 spells CASSSGGSYEQYF. For the CDR3, the DNA is TGCGCCAGCAGTAGCGGGGGATCCTACGAGCAGTACTTC.

CDR3 residues: CASSLVSGTFNEQFF. The CDR3 DNA is TGTGCCAGCAGCTTGGTGTCAGGGACCTTCAATGAGCAGTTCTTC. The V and J genes are TRBV5-4 and TRBJ2-1; TRBD1 or TRBD2 may be the D gene (5 bases each). The V end lost 0 bases, the J end lost 6 bases, and 13 bases lay between the germline ends. There are 15 residues in the CDR3. Germline CDR1 is SGHNT and CDR2 is YYREEE (reference sequence).

The chain carries TRBV7-9 and TRBJ2-5, with D hard to call. This CDR3 contains 13 residues. V shed 6 bases and J shed 5 bases, with 13 bases lying between them. Germline CDR1 is SEHNR and CDR2 is FQNEAQ (reference sequence). The CDR3 is CASSRNWAETQYF. CDR3 in DNA: TGTGCCAGCAGTCGTAATTGGGCGGAGACCCAGTACTTC.

The V and J genes are TRBV11-2 and TRBJ2-2; TRBD1 matches 7 bases. This CDR3 contains 15 residues. Per germline, CDR1 SGHAT and CDR2 FQNNGV. Unmatched junction bases numbered 7, after V lost 5 bases and J lost 4 bases. Written as DNA, the CDR3 is TGTGCCAGCAGCCTAAAGACAGGGCTCACCGGGGAGCTGTTTTTT. This encodes CASSLKTGLTGELFF.

The rearrangement links TRBV5-4 to TRBJ1-6, with D perhaps matching TRBD1 (5 bases). V was clipped by 6 bases and J by 7 bases, with 17 bases between them. The CDR3 totals 15 residues. Germline V gene sequence: CDR1 SGHNT, CDR2 YYREEE (reference sequence). The CDR3 region is CASNADGPGNSPLHF. The CDR3 DNA follows: TGTGCCAGCAACGCTGACGGCCCAGGGAATTCACCCCTCCACTTT.

In the case of this clone: The junction differs from germline at one of its ends, possibly a read error. This chain connects TRBV7-8 to TRBJ2-2; a weak D match, TRBD2 (5 bases). The CDR3 consists of 15 residues. Germline assignment: CDR1 SGHVS and CDR2 FQNEAQ. The CDR3, as DNA: TGTGCCAGCAACTTAAACGGGATGAACACCGGGGAGCTGTTTTTT. As protein: CASNLNGMNTGELFF.

In the case of this clone: This sample includes further DNA sequences coding for the same CDR3. The chain combines TRBV19 with TRBJ1-5; D not resolved. Deletions cut 2 bases from V and 3 bases from J, with 5 bases between. Germline V gene sequence: CDR1 LNHDA, CDR2 SQIVND (reference sequence). This CDR3 contains 13 residues. The CDR3 nucleotides read TGTGCCAGTAGTATAAGAGACAATCAGCCCCAGCATTTT. Protein sequence: CASSIRDNQPQHF. The full variable domain, in which reference TRBV19 and TRBJ1-5 provide the parts outside the CDR3, is DGGITQSPKYLFRKEGQNVTLSCEQNLNHDAMYWYRQDPGQGLRLIYYSQIVNDFQKGDIAEGYSVSREKKESFPLTVTSAQKNPTAFYLCASSIRDNQPQHFGDGTRLSIL.

The chain employs TRBV19 and TRBJ2-5; perhaps D is TRBD1 or TRBD2 (5 bases each). CDR3 size: 14 residues. Trimming left V 7 bases short and J 4 bases short, with 16 bases between. Germline V gives CDR1 LNHDA, CDR2 SQIVND (reference sequence). CDR3 nucleotides: TGTGCCAGTAATGACGGGCAGAGGGGAGAGACCCAGTACTTC. As protein: CASNDGQRGETQYF. Looking up the rest from reference TRBV19 and TRBJ2-5 gives the full variable domain: DGGITQSPKYLFRKEGQNVTLSCEQNLNHDAMYWYRQDPGQGLRLIYYSQIVNDFQKGDIAEGYSVSREKKESFPLTVTSAQKNPTAFYLCASNDGQRGETQYFGPGTRLLVL.

As concerns this clone: In the same sample, other DNA sequences code for this CDR3. This sequence joins TRBV18 and TRBJ1-1; TRBD1 might be the D (5 bases). The V gene lost 1 base and the J gene lost 1 base, with 7 bases spanning the gap. Germline CDR1 and CDR2: KGHSH and LQKENI. The length of the CDR3 is 14 residues. The CDR3, as DNA: TGTGCCAGCTCACCACGGGACGGGAACACTGAAGCTTTCTTT. Translation: CASSPRDGNTEAFF. Using reference TRBV18 and TRBJ1-1 for the parts outside the CDR3, the full variable domain is NAGVMQNPRHLVRRRGQEARLRCSPMKGHSHVYWYRQLPEEGLKFMVYLQKENIIDESGMPKERFSAEFPKEGPSILRIQQVVRGDSAAYFCASSPRDGNTEAFFGQGTRLTVV.

The chain carries TRBV29-1 and TRBJ1-3; tentatively, D is TRBD1 (5 bases). CDR1 is SQVTM, CDR2 ANQGSEA, per germline. Trimming stripped 5 bases from V and 3 bases from J, with 11 bases between. This CDR3 is 13 amino acids long. Written as DNA, the CDR3 is TGCAGCGTTCGTCGGGACGGTGGAAACACCATATATTTT. Its translation: CSVRRDGGNTIYF.

This rearrangement joins TRBV10-2 to TRBJ2-2, with TRBD1 identical over 9 bases. CDR1 WSHSY and CDR2 SAAADI come from the germline V gene. This CDR3 is 15 amino acids long. The V segment lost 10 bases and the J segment 4 bases; nucleotides outside the gene matches: 10. The DNA for the CDR3 is TGCGCCACCGGACGTCGGACAGGGGCCACCGGGGAGCTGTTTTTT. Residues: CATGRRTGATGELFF.

The chain joins TRBV5-1 to TRBJ2-7; a weak D match, TRBD1 (6 bases). CDR1 and CDR2 from the germline V gene are SGHRS and YFSETQ. The V end was cut by 4 bases, the J end by 0 bases, with 11 bases between. This CDR3 has 14 amino acids. The CDR3 nucleotides read TGCGCCAGCAGCGGGGACAAGAGCTCCTACGAGCAGTACTTC. Its protein product is CASSGDKSSYEQYF.